This T cell receptor beta chain stems from a study of blood T cell repertoires in COVID-19. Method: immunoSEQ multiplex PCR; TCRdb's copy keeps in-frame clones and lacks some. The sample comprises about 250,000 clones, around 90% of which are singletons, and 0.75% to 1% rests with the top ten. The V gene's germline CDR1 is MGHDK and CDR2 SYGVNS. The CDR3 contains 13 residues. V gave up 3 bases and J gave up 12 bases, with 14 bases separating them. The clonotype comes from a woman aged 40-49 years who had recovered from COVID-19. The rearrangement links TRBV25-1 to TRBJ1-4; D gene unclear. Sequences were obtained from peripheral blood. CDR3 sequence (DNA): TGTGCCAGCAGTGACGGGAGCCGAACGGAACTGTTTTTT. Its protein is CASSDGSRTELFF.